This T cell receptor (beta chain) is from a study of blood T cell repertoires in COVID-19. Overall study context: Samples came from the United States, Italy and Spain, spanning acute and convalescent COVID-19. PBMCs, B-cell-depleted T cells, or T cells provided the cDNA or gDNA that made up the material.

The length of the CDR3 is 15 residues. Germline CDR1 LNHNV, CDR2 YYDKDF (reference sequence). Between the trimmed V and J ends, which lost 0 bases and 5 bases, there was a span of 13 bases. In the study's own analysis: The authors estimated nucleated cell counts from reference gene primer amplification. This table comes from immunoSEQ multiplex PCR, and its TCRdb copy is limited to in-frame clones, with some not included. That table is the source of V, J and clone size, and D and trimming were worked out from the DNA. The sample yields some 200,000 clones, approximately 84% seen once. The TCR was taken from a human donor with acute or convalescent COVID-19. The donor label of this sample is uncertain. Sequencing was performed on peripheral blood. V and J are TRBV15 and TRBJ2-5, with a tentative D call TRBD1 (5 bases). The CDR3: CATSRDRRVGETQYF. The CDR3 bases are TGTGCCACCAGCAGAGATCGCAGGGTCGGCGAGACCCAGTACTTC.